This record looks at one T cell receptor beta chain sequence and its context. Its antigen is currently unknown. This sample stems from a study of cytotoxic CD8 clonotypes in ibrutinib-treated CLL. Study results and limitations: Baseline clonality exceeded age-matched healthy donors and tracked circulating CD8+ T-cell counts.

Germline assignment: CDR1 SGHTS and CDR2 YDEGEE. V was cut by 4 bases and J by 3 bases, with 10 bases left in between. This CDR3 comprises 14 residues. Clones were read by immunoSEQ multiplex PCR, and TCRdb kept only the in-frame ones, dropping some. The profile covers roughly 49,000 clones, with around four fifths appearing a single time and around 21% taken by the ten largest. This chain uses TRBV5-8 with TRBJ2-2; D is ambiguous. This clonotype was sampled from a human donor with chronic lymphocytic leukemia. Sample: PBMCs, taken after 24 months of ibrutinib treatment. CDR3 in DNA: TGTGCCAGCAGCCGACGTATAGACACCGGGGAGCTGTTTTTT. This translates into CASSRRIDTGELFF.